These 23 T cell receptor beta chains share one sample of origin, sequenced in a study of STAT5B mutations in CD4+ large granular lymphocyte leukemia. Measured with immunoSEQ multiplex PCR; TCRdb has only the in-frame clones, and not every one. Of about 30,000 clones listed, around 85% were seen once; the top ten hold 2.1%. Material: CD4+ T cells from blood buffy coats. These TCRs come from a human donor in good health.

This clone was picked up a small number of times. V and J are TRBV6-6 and TRBJ1-2, with 8 bases fitting TRBD1. The CDR3 runs 15 residues. The germline gives CDR1 MNHNY, CDR2 SVGAGI (reference sequence). The V and J ends lost 7 bases and 4 bases, in that order; junction bases with no gene match: 11. The CDR3 nucleotides are TGTGCCAGCACCCTTCCGACAGGGGAGGCCTATGGCTACACCTTC. This sequence encodes CASTLPTGEAYGYTF.

This chain connects TRBV4-2 to TRBJ2-4, with 12 bases lining up with TRBD2. In germline, CDR1 is LGHNA, CDR2 YNFKEQ. This CDR3 region has 17 residues. Losses at the gene ends were 4 bases for V and 0 bases for J; bases not matched to a gene: 4. The CDR3 reads CASSPTSGGVAKNIQYF. CDR3 nucleotides: TGTGCCAGCAGCCCGACTAGCGGGGGAGTAGCCAAAAACATTCAGTACTTC.

The rearrangement uses TRBV11-2 and TRBJ2-7, with 8 positions matching TRBD2. The CDR3 runs to 15 residues. CDR1 is SGHAT and CDR2 is FQNNGV in the germline V gene. J was trimmed by 4 bases and V by 0 bases; bases with no gene match: 5. The CDR3: CASSLDAGRGYEQYF. The CDR3 DNA is TGTGCCAGCAGCTTAGATGCCGGGAGGGGATACGAGCAGTACTTC.

The chain links TRBV5-1 to TRBJ2-5; no reliable D call. V lost 4 bases to trimming and J lost 2 bases, with 18 bases between them. The CDR3 extends over 16 amino acids. CDR1 is SGHRS and CDR2 is YFSETQ in the germline V gene. The CDR3 bases are TGCGCCAGCAGCCACGGCCAACGGGCAGGACAAGAGACCCAGTACTTC. It translates to CASSHGQRAGQETQYF.

This clone was counted a few times. The chain is built from TRBV6-1 and TRBJ1-5; 8 nucleotides align to TRBD1. Germline V gene lookup returns CDR1 MNHNS and CDR2 SASEGT. V shed 1 base, J shed 4 bases, and the junction held 0 bases outside the gene matches. The CDR3 spans 14 residues. CDR3 sequence reads: CASSEGTGNQPQHF. CDR3 coding DNA: TGTGCCAGCAGTGAAGGGACAGGGAATCAGCCCCAGCATTTT.

The chain uses TRBV7-2 and TRBJ2-2; 7 bases align to TRBD2. The germline CDR1 and CDR2 sequences are SGHTA and FQGNSA. The V and J ends lost 5 bases and 5 bases, in that order; junction bases with no gene match: 8. This CDR3 spans 15 amino acids. The CDR3 protein is CASSPGGLATGELFF. The CDR3 DNA sequence: TGTGCCAGCAGCCCCGGGGGGTTAGCAACCGGGGAGCTGTTTTTT.

A few counts support this clone. The rearrangement uses TRBV5-1 and TRBJ2-7; possibly TRBD1 or TRBD2 for D (5 bases each). V lost 4 bases, J lost 3 bases, and 20 bases lay in between. This CDR3 has 16 residues. The germline gives CDR1 SGHRS, CDR2 YFSETQ. The chain's CDR3 is CASSLEITGAYYEQYF. In DNA form, the CDR3 reads TGCGCCAGCAGCCTAGAAATCACCGGGGCTTACTACGAGCAGTACTTC. Variable domain in full (rest from reference TRBV5-1 and TRBJ2-7): KAGVTQTPRYLIKTRGQQVTLSCSPISGHRSVSWYQQTPGQGLQFLFEYFSETQRNKGNFPGRFSGRQFSNSRSEMNVSTLELGDSALYLCASSLEITGAYYEQYFGPGTRLTVT.

The V gene is TRBV7-2, the J gene TRBJ2-3; 7 bases map to TRBD1. With 5 bases clipped from V and 2 bases from J, the junction kept 16 bases outside the gene matches. Germline-derived CDR1 and CDR2 are SGHTA and FQGNSA. The CDR3 covers 18 residues. The CDR3 coding sequence is TGTGCCAGCAGCCCCGACATTCATTCGGGACAGTTCACAGATACGCAGTATTTT. Translation gives CASSPDIHSGQFTDTQYF.

This chain's CDR3 is CASSPTLLGNTGELFF. The CDR3 region has the DNA TGTGCCAGCAGCCCCACCCTGCTGGGGAACACCGGGGAGCTGTTTTTT. V and J are TRBV5-4 and TRBJ2-2; D remains unclear. With 4 bases removed from V and 1 base from J, the gap between germline ends came to 14 bases. This CDR3 is 16 amino acids long. Germline values: CDR1 SGHNT, CDR2 YYREEE (reference sequence).

The CDR3 is CASTDRASTGELFF. The CDR3 DNA sequence: TGTGCCAGTACCGACAGGGCCAGCACCGGGGAGCTGTTTTTT. The chain links TRBV19 to TRBJ2-2; 7 bases are shared with TRBD1. Germline CDR1 reads LNHDA; CDR2 reads SQIVND (reference sequence). The CDR3 runs 14 residues. The V segment lost 7 bases and the J segment 4 bases; nucleotides outside the gene matches: 6.

This chain links TRBV7-8 with TRBJ2-7, with D uncertain. CDR3 length equals 13 residues. The germline V gene encodes CDR1 SGHVS and CDR2 FQNEAQ. V dropped 5 bases and J dropped 7 bases, with 15 bases sitting between them. As DNA, the CDR3 is TGTGCCAGCAGCCTCCGATTAGGTTCGGAGCAGTACTTC. It specifies CASSLRLGSEQYF.

CDR3 loop: CASRKQGLTGELFF. The DNA of the CDR3 is TGTGCCAGCAGGAAACAGGGCTTGACCGGGGAGCTGTTTTTT. V gene TRBV6-5 combines with J gene TRBJ2-2; weak D call: TRBD1 (6 bases). V was trimmed by 6 bases and J by 5 bases, leaving 13 bases between them. CDR3 length: 14 amino acids. Germline V gene lookup returns CDR1 MNHEY and CDR2 SVGAGI.

The CDR3 sequence: CSVWRQGTEAFF. The DNA of the CDR3 is TGCAGCGTTTGGAGACAGGGGACTGAAGCTTTCTTT. The chain has TRBV29-1 and TRBJ1-1; 8 bases are shared with TRBD1. Unmatched junction bases numbered 4, after V lost 5 bases and J lost 5 bases. Germline V gene sequence: CDR1 SQVTM, CDR2 ANQGSEA. This CDR3 has 12 amino acids.

The chain recombines TRBV19 with TRBJ1-3; 7 bases map to TRBD1. Trimming cost V 9 bases and J 0 bases; bases outside gene matches: 14. The germline V gene encodes CDR1 LNHDA and CDR2 SQIVND (reference sequence). The CDR3 loop spans 17 amino acids. The CDR3, as DNA: TGTGCCAGCAAAAAGACAGGGCCACCCGACTCTGGAAACACCATATATTTT. Its protein product is CASKKTGPPDSGNTIYF.

CDR3 protein: CASSQGGPEKLFF. DNA of the CDR3: TGTGCCAGCAGTCAAGGGGGCCCCGAAAAACTGTTTTTT. J is TRBJ1-4 and V is TRBV6-1; 7 nucleotides align to TRBD1. CDR3 length: 13 residues. The germline CDR1 and CDR2 sequences are MNHNS and SASEGT. After removal of 5 bases from V and 8 bases from J, the junction contained 5 bases not matched to a gene.

The chain combines TRBV30 with TRBJ1-2, with D possibly being TRBD1 (5 bases). The CDR3 has 13 amino acids. V lost 4 bases, J lost 7 bases, and 16 bases lay in between. Looked up from germline, CDR1 is GTSNPN and CDR2 is SVGIG (reference sequence). The CDR3 region is CAWNLLGGAGYTF. CDR3 nucleotide sequence: TGTGCCTGGAACCTCCTAGGAGGGGCTGGCTACACCTTC.

The chain has TRBV5-1 and TRBJ1-5; TRBD1 matches at 9 bases. V lost 1 base to trimming and J lost 4 bases; unmatched junction nucleotides: 3. Germline-derived CDR1 and CDR2 are SGHRS and YFSETQ. The CDR3 is 15 residues long. The DNA for the CDR3 is TGCGCCAGCAGCTTGACAGGGGGCTCAAATCAGCCCCAGCATTTT. Protein: CASSLTGGSNQPQHF.

CDR3 coding DNA: TGTGCCAGCAGCCCAGGACTAGCAGCCGCCGGGGAGCTGTTTTTT. Encoded protein: CASSPGLAAAGELFF. The chain couples TRBV11-2 to TRBJ2-2, with 8 bases that match TRBD2. The CDR3 loop spans 15 amino acids. CDR1 and CDR2 from the germline V gene are SGHAT and FQNNGV. Trimming at V came to 5 bases and at J to 6 bases, leaving 8 bases not matched to a gene.

The V call is TRBV11-3, the J call TRBJ2-1; D may be TRBD1 or TRBD2 (5 bases each). The germline V and J ends were trimmed by 5 bases and 9 bases, with 17 bases remaining between them. The CDR3 loop spans 14 amino acids. The germline gives CDR1 SGHNT, CDR2 YENEEA. In nucleotides, the CDR3 is TGTGCCAGCAGCCCGGGGCTCAGGGCCTTTGAGCAGTTCTTC. Its protein product is CASSPGLRAFEQFF. The complete variable domain, with remaining parts taken from reference TRBV11-3 and TRBJ2-1, reads EAGVVQSPRYKIIEKKQPVAFWCNPISGHNTLYWYLQNLGQGPELLIRYENEEAVDDSQLPKDRFSAERLKGVDSTLKIQPAELGDSAVYLCASSPGLRAFEQFFGPGTRLTVL.

The rearrangement joins TRBV15 to TRBJ1-5; 10 bases fit TRBD1. The length of the CDR3 is 15 residues. V dropped 1 base and J dropped 6; count of bases not matched to a gene: 3. Germline assignment: CDR1 LNHNV and CDR2 YYDKDF (reference sequence). Here the CDR3 reads CATSRGTGGVQPQHF. CDR3 sequence (DNA): TGTGCCACCAGCAGAGGGACAGGGGGGGTTCAGCCCCAGCATTTT.

This clone was detected a few times. Other DNA sequences in this sample translate to the same CDR3. This chain links TRBV15 with TRBJ2-7; D unresolved. Looked up from germline, CDR1 is LNHNV and CDR2 is YYDKDF (reference sequence). Between the trimmed V and J ends, which lost 1 base and 1 base, there was a span of 5 bases. The CDR3 consists of 13 residues. The CDR3 loop is CATSRGTSYEQYF. DNA of the CDR3: TGTGCCACCAGCAGAGGTACTTCCTACGAGCAGTACTTC.

The V and J genes are TRBV2 and TRBJ2-1; possibly TRBD1 for D (6 bases). The V end lost 6 bases, the J end lost 0 bases, and 15 bases lay between the germline ends. The CDR3 is made up of 16 amino acids. CDR1 is SNHLY, CDR2 FYNNEI, per germline. The CDR3 spells CASSQEQQGSYNEQFF. Written as DNA, the CDR3 is TGTGCCAGCAGCCAGGAGCAACAGGGCTCCTACAATGAGCAGTTCTTC.

The rearrangement links TRBV20-1 to TRBJ1-4; D unresolved. Between the trimmed V and J ends, which lost 5 bases and 7 bases, there was a span of 8 bases. Per the germline V gene, CDR1 is DFQATT and CDR2 is SNEGSKA (reference sequence). The CDR3 spans 11 residues. CDR3 residues: CSARWVEKLFF. The DNA of the CDR3 is TGCAGTGCTCGATGGGTTGAAAAACTGTTTTTT.